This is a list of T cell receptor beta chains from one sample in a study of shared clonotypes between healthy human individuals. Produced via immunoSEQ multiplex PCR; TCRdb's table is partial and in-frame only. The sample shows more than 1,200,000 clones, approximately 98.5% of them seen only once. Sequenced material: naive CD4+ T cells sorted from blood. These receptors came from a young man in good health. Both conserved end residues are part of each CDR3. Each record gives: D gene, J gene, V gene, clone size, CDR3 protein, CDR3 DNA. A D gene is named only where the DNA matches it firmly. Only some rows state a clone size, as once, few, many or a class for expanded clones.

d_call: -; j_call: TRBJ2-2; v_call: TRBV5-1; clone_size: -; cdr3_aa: CASSLTQNTGELFF; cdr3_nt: TGCGCCAGCAGCCTTACACAGAACACCGGGGAGCTGTTTTTT
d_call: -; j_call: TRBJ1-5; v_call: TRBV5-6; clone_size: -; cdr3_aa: CASSLLAGRGSNQPQHF; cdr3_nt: TGTGCCAGCAGCTTATTGGCGGGGAGGGGTAGCAATCAGCCCCAGCATTTT
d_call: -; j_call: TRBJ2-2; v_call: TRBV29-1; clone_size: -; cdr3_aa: CSVEQANTGELFF; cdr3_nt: TGCAGCGTTGAACAGGCGAACACCGGGGAGCTGTTTTTT
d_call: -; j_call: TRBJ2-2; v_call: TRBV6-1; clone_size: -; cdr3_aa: CASSVDSATGELFF; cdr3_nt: TGTGCCAGCAGTGTGGACAGTGCCACCGGGGAGCTGTTTTTT
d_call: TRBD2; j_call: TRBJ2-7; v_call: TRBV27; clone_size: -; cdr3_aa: CASSFGGRAMLQYF; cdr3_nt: TGTGCCAGCAGTTTCGGCGGGAGGGCCATGTTACAGTACTTC
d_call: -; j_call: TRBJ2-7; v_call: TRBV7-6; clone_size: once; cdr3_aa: CASSLRGGTSYEQYF; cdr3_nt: TGTGCCAGCAGCTTACGAGGGGGAACCTCCTACGAGCAGTACTTC
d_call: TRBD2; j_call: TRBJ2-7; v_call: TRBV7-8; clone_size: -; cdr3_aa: CASSLELAGIYEQYF; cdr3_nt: TGTGCCAGCAGCTTAGAACTAGCGGGCATCTACGAGCAGTACTTC
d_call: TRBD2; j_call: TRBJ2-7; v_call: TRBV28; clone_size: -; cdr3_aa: CASSSLSGRLYEQYF; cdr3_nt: TGTGCCAGCAGTTCGCTTAGCGGGAGACTTTACGAGCAGTACTTC
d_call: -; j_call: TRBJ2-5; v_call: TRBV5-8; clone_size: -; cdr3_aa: CATRLVISGGNKLWETQYF; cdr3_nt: TGTGCCACCAGATTGGTGATATCGGGTGGGAATAAGCTTTGGGAGACCCAGTACTTC
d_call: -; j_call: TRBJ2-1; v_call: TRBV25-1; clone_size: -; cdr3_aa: CASSDGHVDEQFF; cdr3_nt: TGTGCCAGCAGTGATGGCCATGTGGATGAGCAGTTCTTC
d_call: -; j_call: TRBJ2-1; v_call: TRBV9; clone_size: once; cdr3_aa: CASTYGDRRYNEQFF; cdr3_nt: TGTGCCAGCACCTACGGGGATCGACGGTACAATGAGCAGTTCTTC
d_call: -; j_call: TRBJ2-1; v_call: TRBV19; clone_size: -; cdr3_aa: CASSIPGEYNEQFF; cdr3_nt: TGTGCCAGTAGTATACCAGGGGAGTACAATGAGCAGTTCTTC
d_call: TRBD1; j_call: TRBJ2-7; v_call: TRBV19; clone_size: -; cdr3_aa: CASSQTGGDEQYF; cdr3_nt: TGTGCCAGTAGTCAGACAGGGGGAGACGAGCAGTACTTC
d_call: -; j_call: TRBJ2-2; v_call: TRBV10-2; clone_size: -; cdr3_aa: CASSELRGLATGELFF; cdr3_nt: TGCGCCAGCAGTGAGTTAAGAGGGCTAGCGACCGGGGAGCTGTTTTTT
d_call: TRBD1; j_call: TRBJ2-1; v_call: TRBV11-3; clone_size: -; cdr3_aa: CASSQGQGSYNEQFF; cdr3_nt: TGTGCCAGCAGCCAAGGACAGGGTTCCTACAATGAGCAGTTCTTC
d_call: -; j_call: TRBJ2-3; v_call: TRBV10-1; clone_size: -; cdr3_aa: CASSESRGSNTDTQYF; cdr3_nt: TGCGCCAGCAGTGAGTCGAGGGGGTCAAACACAGATACGCAGTATTTT
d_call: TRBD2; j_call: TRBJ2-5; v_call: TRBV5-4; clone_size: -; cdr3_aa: CASSRPGLAGGRGETQYF; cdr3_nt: TGTGCCAGCAGTCGGCCGGGACTAGCGGGAGGGCGGGGAGAGACCCAGTACTTC
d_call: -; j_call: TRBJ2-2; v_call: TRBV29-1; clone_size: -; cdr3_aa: CSVGVTGELFF; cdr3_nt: TGCAGCGTTGGGGTTACCGGGGAGCTGTTTTTT
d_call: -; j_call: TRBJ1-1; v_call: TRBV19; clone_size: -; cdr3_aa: CATRDSGAAGAEAFF; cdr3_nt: TGTGCCACCAGAGACTCAGGGGCCGCTGGGGCTGAAGCTTTCTTT
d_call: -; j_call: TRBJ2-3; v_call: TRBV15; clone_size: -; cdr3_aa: CATSSDSLLTDTQYF; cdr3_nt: TGTGCCACCAGCTCCGACAGCCTCCTCACAGATACGCAGTATTTT
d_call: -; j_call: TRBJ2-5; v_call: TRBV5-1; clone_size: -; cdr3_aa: CASSLLNGAKETQYF; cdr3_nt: TGCGCCAGCAGCTTGCTTAACGGGGCAAAAGAGACCCAGTACTTC
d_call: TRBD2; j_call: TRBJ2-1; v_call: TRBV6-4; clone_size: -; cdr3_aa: CASSDAGGPHNEQFF; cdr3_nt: TGTGCCAGCAGTGACGCGGGAGGGCCACACAATGAGCAGTTCTTC
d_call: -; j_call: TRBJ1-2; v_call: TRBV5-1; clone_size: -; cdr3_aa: CASSLHGGGGYTF; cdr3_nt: TGCGCCAGCAGCTTGCACGGGGGTGGAGGCTACACCTTC